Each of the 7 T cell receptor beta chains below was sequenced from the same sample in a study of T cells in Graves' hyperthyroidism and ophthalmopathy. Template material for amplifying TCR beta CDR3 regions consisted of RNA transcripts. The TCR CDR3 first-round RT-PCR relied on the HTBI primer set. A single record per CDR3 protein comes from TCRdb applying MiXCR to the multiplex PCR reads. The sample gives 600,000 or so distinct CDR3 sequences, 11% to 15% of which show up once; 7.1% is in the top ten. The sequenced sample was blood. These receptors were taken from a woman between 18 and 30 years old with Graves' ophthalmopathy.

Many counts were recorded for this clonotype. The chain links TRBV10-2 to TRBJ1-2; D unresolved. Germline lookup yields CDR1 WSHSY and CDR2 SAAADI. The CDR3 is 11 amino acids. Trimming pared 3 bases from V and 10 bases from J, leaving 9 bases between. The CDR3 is CASSDSSTYTF. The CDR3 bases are TGCGCCAGCAGTGATTCGTCGACCTACACCTTC.

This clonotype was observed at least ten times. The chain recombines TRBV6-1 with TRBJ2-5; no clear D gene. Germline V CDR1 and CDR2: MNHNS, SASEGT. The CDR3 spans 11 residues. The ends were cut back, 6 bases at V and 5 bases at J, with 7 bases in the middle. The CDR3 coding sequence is TGTGCCAGCAGGCTAAGTGAGACCCAGTACTTC. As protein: CASRLSETQYF.

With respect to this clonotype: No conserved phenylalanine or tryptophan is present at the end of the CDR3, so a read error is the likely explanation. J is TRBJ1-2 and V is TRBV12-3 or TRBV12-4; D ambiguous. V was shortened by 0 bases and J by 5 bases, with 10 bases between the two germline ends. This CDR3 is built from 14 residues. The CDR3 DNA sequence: TGTGCCAGCAGTTTAGCCCCGCGTGTGTATGGCTACACCCTC. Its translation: CASSLAPRVYGYTL.

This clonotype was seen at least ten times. The CDR3 protein is CASSYADRGEQYF. As DNA, the CDR3 is TGTGCCAGCAGTTACGCAGACAGGGGCGAGCAGTACTTC. This chain uses TRBV6-5 with TRBJ2-7, with TRBD1 identical over 8 bases. This CDR3 is built from 13 residues. Trimming removed 2 bases from V and 6 bases from J; junction bases left unmatched: 3. Germline V lookup: CDR1 MNHEY, CDR2 SVGAGI.

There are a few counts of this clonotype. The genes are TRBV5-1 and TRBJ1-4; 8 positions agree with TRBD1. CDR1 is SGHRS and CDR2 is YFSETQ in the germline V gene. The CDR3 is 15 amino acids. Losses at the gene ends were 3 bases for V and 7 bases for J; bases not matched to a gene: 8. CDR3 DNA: TGCGCCAGCAGCTACGACAGGGGTCTGAGTGAAAAACTGTTTTTT. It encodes CASSYDRGLSEKLFF.

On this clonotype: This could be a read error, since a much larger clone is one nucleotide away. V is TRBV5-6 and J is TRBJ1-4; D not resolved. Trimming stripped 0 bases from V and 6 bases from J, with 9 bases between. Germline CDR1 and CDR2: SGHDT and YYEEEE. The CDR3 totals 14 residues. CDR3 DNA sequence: TGTGCCAGCAGCTTGGTCTCAAGTGATGAAAAACTGTTTTTT. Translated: CASSLVSSDEKLFF.

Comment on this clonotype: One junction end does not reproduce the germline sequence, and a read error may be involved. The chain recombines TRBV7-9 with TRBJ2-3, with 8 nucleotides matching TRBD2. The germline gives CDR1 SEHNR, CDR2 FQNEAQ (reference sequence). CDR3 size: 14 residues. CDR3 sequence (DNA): TGTGCCAGCAGCCTAGCGGGTTTCGCAGATACGCAGTATTTT. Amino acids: CASSLAGFADTQYF.